Each of the 27 T cell receptor beta chains below was sequenced from the same sample in a study of T cell responses to AZD1222 COVID-19 vaccine. This table comes from immunoSEQ multiplex PCR, and its TCRdb copy is limited to in-frame clones, with some not included. The sample holds around 180,000 clones; 85% to 95% are singletons and the top ten take about 10%. The source was peripheral blood, collected on day 0 of AZD1222 vaccination. The receptor set was obtained from an adult in good health.

This chain links TRBV27 with TRBJ1-1; D unresolved. V shed 1 base and J shed 1 base, with 4 bases lying between them. The CDR3 is 13 amino acids. In germline, CDR1 is MNHEY, CDR2 SMNVEV (reference sequence). The DNA for the CDR3 is TGTGCCAGCAGTTTATTGGGGAACACTGAAGCTTTCTTT. This encodes CASSLLGNTEAFF.

The V and J genes are TRBV5-1 and TRBJ1-2, with D unclear. CDR1 SGHRS and CDR2 YFSETQ come from the germline V gene. V was pared by 2 bases and J by 6 bases, with 11 bases between. The CDR3 length is 13 residues. CDR3 amino acids: CASSFSNGNGYTF. The CDR3 DNA reads TGCGCCAGCAGCTTCTCAAACGGGAATGGCTACACCTTC.

The rearrangement uses TRBV19 and TRBJ1-2, with no clear D. The germline V and J ends were trimmed by 3 bases and 8 bases, with 19 bases remaining between them. Germline CDR1 LNHDA, CDR2 SQIVND (reference sequence). This CDR3 contains 15 residues. As DNA, the CDR3 is TGTGCCAGTAGTATCCCAATGACCTTCTTCGAGGGCTACACCTTC. Translation gives CASSIPMTFFEGYTF.

J is TRBJ2-7 and V is TRBV11-2; the D gene is possibly TRBD1 (5 bases). Trimming removed 7 bases from V and 3 bases from J, with 16 bases in between. The germline V gene has CDR1 SGHAT and CDR2 FQNNGV. The CDR3 contains 14 residues. CDR3 in amino acids: CASTLDRERYEQYF. Written as DNA, the CDR3 is TGTGCCAGCACCCTAGACAGAGAGCGCTACGAGCAGTACTTC.

This sequence joins TRBV5-1 and TRBJ1-1, with 7 nucleotides matching TRBD1. CDR3 length: 14 amino acids. The V and J ends lost 4 bases and 2 bases, in that order; junction bases with no gene match: 5. Germline V gene lookup returns CDR1 SGHRS and CDR2 YFSETQ. The CDR3 spells CASSIDRANTEAFF. The CDR3 DNA is TGCGCCAGCAGCATCGACAGGGCAAACACTGAAGCTTTCTTT.

The genes are TRBV3-1 (or the pseudogene TRBV3-2) and TRBJ1-5; D gene uncertain. V lost 1 base and J 9 bases, leaving 10 bases between the germline ends. Germline V gene data show CDR1 as LGHDT and CDR2 as YNNKEL (reference sequence). The CDR3 length is 13 residues. The CDR3 spells CASSQGEGRPQHF. CDR3 sequence (DNA): TGTGCCAGCAGCCAAGGAGAAGGGCGGCCCCAGCATTTT.

This clone was seen a few times. The sample carries other DNA sequences with the same CDR3. This chain links TRBV6-5 with TRBJ1-5, with D perhaps TRBD1 (5 bases). The germline CDR1 and CDR2 sequences are MNHEY and SVGAGI. CDR3 length: 14 residues. With 3 bases removed from V and 3 bases from J, the gap between germline ends came to 9 bases. The CDR3 spells CASSYGGANQPQHF. CDR3 in DNA: TGTGCCAGCAGTTATGGAGGGGCCAATCAGCCCCAGCATTTT.

V usage is TRBV19 and J usage is TRBJ2-7; 7 bases line up with TRBD1. This CDR3 has 13 amino acids. Germline V CDR1 and CDR2: LNHDA, SQIVND (reference sequence). V shed 4 bases, J shed 4 bases, and the junction held 4 bases outside the gene matches. The CDR3: CASSTGGRYEQYF. CDR3 nucleotide sequence: TGTGCCAGTAGTACAGGGGGACGGTACGAGCAGTACTTC.

This clone has more than one count but fewer than ten. This chain joins TRBV12-3 or TRBV12-4 and TRBJ1-2; possible D gene TRBD1, 5 bases. The CDR3 covers 13 residues. Trimming shortened V by 5 bases and J by 4 bases, and 11 bases separated the two germline ends. The CDR3 sequence: CASSPPGLYGYTF. The CDR3 bases are TGTGCCAGCAGTCCGCCGGGGCTCTATGGCTACACCTTC.

This clone was counted between two and nine times. The chain uses TRBV4-1 and TRBJ1-2; TRBD1 matches 8 bases. Looked up from germline, CDR1 is MGHRA and CDR2 is YSYEKL. V lost 9 bases to trimming and J lost 4 bases; unmatched junction nucleotides: 13. The CDR3 length is 15 residues. CDR3 amino acids: CASTNPGQAAYGYTF. In DNA form, the CDR3 reads TGCGCCAGTACCAACCCGGGACAGGCGGCCTATGGCTACACCTTC.

The chain joins TRBV27 to TRBJ1-5; tentative D call: TRBD1 (5 bases). This CDR3 region has 16 residues. V shed 3 bases and J shed 4 bases, with 16 bases lying between them. Germline V gene lookup returns CDR1 MNHEY and CDR2 SMNVEV (reference sequence). This CDR3 is CASSFSTDLLNQPQHF. The CDR3 DNA follows: TGTGCCAGCAGTTTCTCGACAGATTTGTTGAATCAGCCCCAGCATTTT.

V and J are TRBV5-1 and TRBJ2-7, with unresolved D. The germline V gene encodes CDR1 SGHRS and CDR2 YFSETQ. V lost 0 bases and J lost 7, with 5 bases in between. The CDR3 runs to 11 residues. The CDR3 DNA follows: TGCGCCAGCAGCTTGGCCGGAGAGCAGTACTTC. Translation gives CASSLAGEQYF. Full variable domain (outside the CDR3, taken from reference TRBV5-1 and TRBJ2-7): KAGVTQTPRYLIKTRGQQVTLSCSPISGHRSVSWYQQTPGQGLQFLFEYFSETQRNKGNFPGRFSGRQFSNSRSEMNVSTLELGDSALYLCASSLAGEQYFGPGTRLTVT.

This clone appeared once. This sample includes further DNA sequences coding for the same CDR3. This chain links TRBV7-2 with TRBJ1-2, with a possible D match to TRBD1 (6 bases). The germline V gene encodes CDR1 SGHTA and CDR2 FQGNSA. There are 15 residues in the CDR3. The V end lost 6 bases, the J end lost 6 bases, and 20 bases lay between the germline ends. The CDR3 DNA reads as TGTGCCAGCAGTTCCCCAGATACAGGGATCCATGGCTACACCTTC. This encodes CASSSPDTGIHGYTF.

This chain links TRBV13 with TRBJ2-3, with D uncertain. Germline loops: CDR1 PRHDT, CDR2 FYEKMQ (reference sequence). V lost 5 bases and J lost 4, with 10 bases in between. The CDR3 has 13 amino acids. The CDR3 loop reads CASSGPASDTQYF. The DNA for the CDR3 is TGTGCCAGCAGCGGACCTGCGTCAGATACGCAGTATTTT.

The V and J genes are TRBV24-1 and TRBJ2-2, with 9 bases identical to TRBD1. Trimming cost V 3 bases and J 7 bases; bases outside gene matches: 8. The CDR3 runs 16 residues. Germline V gives CDR1 KGHDR, CDR2 SFDVKD. The CDR3 DNA is TGTGCCACCAGTGATGCCGGGACAGGGAGTGTCGGGGAGCTGTTTTTT. Protein: CATSDAGTGSVGELFF.

This clone is labeled medium-sized. The chain links TRBV10-3 to TRBJ2-1, with D possibly TRBD2 on 5 matching bases. Germline V CDR1 and CDR2: ENHRY, SYGVKD. CDR3 size: 15 residues. Between the trimmed V and J ends, which lost 4 bases and 1 base, there was a span of 11 bases. The CDR3 DNA reads as TGTGCCATCAGTGCCGGGATGGAGTCCTACAATGAGCAGTTCTTC. Translation gives CAISAGMESYNEQFF.

The chain couples TRBV18 to TRBJ1-5; 9 bases match TRBD1. Germline-derived CDR1 and CDR2 are KGHSH and LQKENI. This CDR3 comprises 17 residues. The V and J ends lost 2 bases and 3 bases, in that order; junction bases with no gene match: 8. In DNA form, the CDR3 reads TGTGCCAGCTCACCATTCCGGGACAGGGAGGTCAATCAGCCCCAGCATTTT. The encoded protein is CASSPFRDREVNQPQHF. Using reference TRBV18 and TRBJ1-5 for the parts outside the CDR3, the full variable domain is NAGVMQNPRHLVRRRGQEARLRCSPMKGHSHVYWYRQLPEEGLKFMVYLQKENIIDESGMPKERFSAEFPKEGPSILRIQQVVRGDSAAYFCASSPFRDREVNQPQHFGDGTRLSIL.

The chain links TRBV3-1 (or the pseudogene TRBV3-2) to TRBJ1-1; D possibly corresponds to TRBD1 (6 bases). The CDR3 consists of 15 residues. The germline V and J ends were trimmed by 1 base and 2 bases, with 11 bases remaining between them. CDR1 and CDR2 from the germline V gene are LGHDT and YNNKEL (reference sequence). The chain's CDR3 is CASSQGLGGNTEAFF. CDR3 coding DNA: TGTGCCAGCAGCCAAGGTCTGGGGGGCAACACTGAAGCTTTCTTT.

V usage is TRBV5-1 and J usage is TRBJ1-2; D is unclear. This CDR3 region has 14 residues. V shed 4 bases and J shed 3 bases, with 13 bases lying between them. Germline V gene lookup returns CDR1 SGHRS and CDR2 YFSETQ. For the CDR3, the DNA is TGCGCCAGCAGCCCCCGTCTGTCGGACTATGGCTACACCTTC. Translated, it gives CASSPRLSDYGYTF.

Concerning this clone: The sample carries other DNA sequences with the same CDR3. For the CDR3, the DNA is TGTGCCAGCTCCCCCGACTCCTACGAGCAGTACTTC. The encoded protein is CASSPDSYEQYF. This rearrangement joins TRBV18 to TRBJ2-7; D call uncertain. The CDR3 runs to 12 residues. V was pared by 6 bases and J by 0 bases, with 6 bases between. Germline V gene sequence: CDR1 KGHSH, CDR2 LQKENI.

The chain carries TRBV11-1 and TRBJ2-3, with TRBD1 matching over 8 bases. The CDR3 covers 15 residues. CDR1 is SGHAT and CDR2 is FQDESV in the germline V gene (reference sequence). J gave up 2 bases and V 4 bases, and 5 bases lay outside the gene matches. CDR3 nucleotides: TGTGCCAGCAGCTCAGCGACAGGGGCCACAGATACGCAGTATTTT. It yields the protein CASSSATGATDTQYF.

The gene calls are TRBV2 and TRBJ1-1; D perhaps matches TRBD1 (6 bases). The CDR3 sequence is 14 residues long. The germline V gene encodes CDR1 SNHLY and CDR2 FYNNEI. Trimming cost V 5 bases and J 3 bases, with 13 bases left between them. The CDR3 DNA sequence: TGTGCCAGCAGTCCCCGGACAGTAGACACTGAAGCTTTCTTT. It codes for CASSPRTVDTEAFF.

This chain joins TRBV10-2 and TRBJ2-5, with 8 positions matching TRBD1. The V gene's germline CDR1 is WSHSY and CDR2 SAAADI. V was clipped by 6 bases and J by 5 bases; unmatched bases: 2. This CDR3 has 12 residues. CDR3 sequence reads: CASRDRAETQYF. The DNA of the CDR3 is TGCGCCAGCAGGGACAGGGCTGAGACCCAGTACTTC.

V usage is TRBV7-3 and J usage is TRBJ1-5; D not certain. The CDR3 runs to 15 residues. The V and J ends lost 1 base and 4 bases respectively, with 11 bases between them. Per the germline V gene, CDR1 is SGHTA and CDR2 is FQGTGA. The DNA of the CDR3 is TGTGCCAGCAGCTTAAAATCGGGCCTGAATCAGCCCCAGCATTTT. Translating gives CASSLKSGLNQPQHF. The full variable domain, its missing parts supplied by reference TRBV7-3 and TRBJ1-5, is GAGVSQTPSNKVTEKGKYVELRCDPISGHTALYWYRQSLGQGPEFLIYFQGTGAADDSGLPNDRFFAVRPEGSVSTLKIQRTERGDSAVYLCASSLKSGLNQPQHFGDGTRLSIL.

This chain connects TRBV5-1 to TRBJ2-3; tentatively, D is TRBD1 (6 bases). Trimming took off 2 bases at V and 6 bases at J, with 7 bases between the two ends. The CDR3 extends over 12 amino acids. The germline V gene has CDR1 SGHRS and CDR2 YFSETQ. CDR3 nucleotide sequence: TGCGCCAGCAGCTTAAGGGGGGATACGCAGTATTTT. Translated: CASSLRGDTQYF.

V gene TRBV20-1 combines with J gene TRBJ2-7, with TRBD1 as a possible D gene (6 bases). Deletions cut 3 bases from V and 5 bases from J, with 14 bases between. Germline CDR1 is DFQATT and CDR2 is SNEGSKA (reference sequence). The CDR3 loop spans 13 amino acids. The CDR3 DNA reads as TGCAGTGCTAGTCCCTGGACAGCCAACGAGCAGTACTTC. It is translated as CSASPWTANEQYF.

This chain joins TRBV12-1 and TRBJ2-5; no DNA check was done on the table's D call, TRBD2. TRBV12-1 is marked as a pseudogene. This CDR3 has 14 residues. CDR3: CASSLAGGLETQYF. In DNA, the CDR3 is TGTGCCAGCAGCTTAGCGGGGGGGCTAGAGACCCAGTACTTC.